Presented here are 22 T cell receptor beta chains from one specimen sequenced in a study of cytomegalovirus exposure and HLA in healthy donors. Amplification used 60 Vbeta primers and 13 Jbeta primers. Clones were read by immunoSEQ multiplex PCR, and TCRdb kept only the in-frame ones, dropping some. The sample includes about 130,000 clones, about 80% of them seen just once. Sequenced input: PBMCs. These receptors all stem from a young man in good health and CMV-seronegative.

The rearrangement links TRBV2 to TRBJ2-7; perhaps TRBD1 as D (5 bases). Germline CDR1 is SNHLY and CDR2 is FYNNEI. Trimming stripped 7 bases from V and 4 bases from J, with 8 bases between. The CDR3 runs 11 residues. Here the CDR3 reads CASTQGYEQYF. The CDR3 DNA reads TGTGCCAGCACTCAGGGATACGAGCAGTACTTC.

This sequence joins TRBV10-3 and TRBJ2-2, with 10 bases fitting TRBD2. V lost 8 bases to trimming and J lost 5 bases; unmatched junction nucleotides: 11. Germline V CDR1 and CDR2: ENHRY, SYGVKD. This CDR3 has 16 amino acids. CDR3 bases: TGTGCCATCTCCTCTAGCGGGAGTACGGGTACCGGGGAGCTGTTTTTT. It translates to CAISSSGSTGTGELFF.

The gene calls are TRBV5-5 and TRBJ2-7; tentatively, D is TRBD2 (5 bases). This CDR3 has 13 amino acids. Looked up from germline, CDR1 is SGHKS and CDR2 is YYEKEE (reference sequence). Trimming removed 3 bases from V and 3 bases from J, with 10 bases in between. The CDR3 reads CASSSLAGYEQYF. CDR3 DNA sequence: TGTGCCAGCAGCTCTCTAGCAGGCTACGAGCAGTACTTC.

J is TRBJ1-5 and V is TRBV6-5, with D possibly matching TRBD1 (6 bases). Per germline, CDR1 MNHEY and CDR2 SVGAGI. V gave up 6 bases and J gave up 4 bases, with 10 bases separating them. This CDR3 spans 13 amino acids. CDR3: CASRSTGNQPQHF. The CDR3 DNA follows: TGTGCCAGCAGATCGACAGGTAATCAGCCCCAGCATTTT.

The genes are TRBV12-1 and TRBJ1-1; the table calls TRBD1, which could not be checked here. TRBV12-1 is a documented pseudogene. The CDR3 loop spans 19 amino acids. This CDR3 reads CASSFGPTGLEDMNTEAFF. In DNA, the CDR3 is TGTGCCAGCAGCTTTGGGCCGACCGGGCTTGAGGACATGAACACTGAAGCTTTCTTT.

This clone has just one count. The genes are TRBV14 and TRBJ2-7, with 7 bases lining up with TRBD1. The germline CDR1 and CDR2 sequences are SGHDN and FVKESK. CDR3 size: 15 residues. With V trimmed by 6 bases and J by 1 base, 9 bases remained unmatched. CDR3 in amino acids: CASRTSRDSSYEQYF. In DNA, the CDR3 is TGTGCCAGCAGGACCAGCCGGGACAGTTCCTACGAGCAGTACTTC.

The chain combines TRBV4-1 with TRBJ2-1, with 10 bases that match TRBD2. The ends lost 3 bases at V and 2 bases at J; junction bases unmatched: 4. Germline V CDR1 and CDR2: MGHRA, YSYEKL. The CDR3 is 16 residues long. As DNA, the CDR3 is TGCGCCAGCAGCCAGAGTGGACTAGCGGCCTACAATGAGCAGTTCTTC. Protein: CASSQSGLAAYNEQFF.

This clone was recorded a few times. This chain links TRBV6-5 with TRBJ1-1, with D unclear. CDR1 and CDR2 (germline): MNHEY, SVGAGI. The V and J ends lost 0 bases and 2 bases respectively, with 10 bases between them. The length of the CDR3 is 15 residues. This chain's CDR3 is CASSYSGRLNTEAFF. The DNA of the CDR3 is TGTGCCAGCAGTTACTCGGGCCGGTTAAACACTGAAGCTTTCTTT.

The genes are TRBV23-1 and TRBJ1-5; no clear D gene. TRBV23-1 is filed as an ORF, its function uncertain. V lost 7 bases to trimming and J lost 0 bases, with 22 bases between them. The CDR3 is made up of 18 amino acids. This CDR3 is CASTHRVNTRDSNQPQHF. The CDR3 DNA reads TGCGCCAGCACTCACCGGGTCAACACCAGAGATAGCAATCAGCCCCAGCATTTT.

A note on this clone: Its ends do not fully match the called genes, so a read error is possible. V usage is TRBV6-5 and J usage is TRBJ1-5, with D tentatively TRBD1 (6 bases). The CDR3 consists of 14 residues. Germline CDR1 and CDR2: MNHEY and SVGAGI. The CDR3 here is CASSPGAVYQPQNF. The CDR3 coding sequence is TGTGCCAGCAGCCCAGGGGCGGTCTATCAGCCCCAGAATTTT.

In its sample, this clone was seen a few times. V usage is TRBV7-9 and J usage is TRBJ1-1; D gene ambiguous. Trimming removed 4 bases at V and 4 bases at J, with 10 bases between. This CDR3 contains 13 residues. Germline V gene lookup returns CDR1 SEHNR and CDR2 FQNEAQ (reference sequence). The CDR3 protein is CASSSNGVTEAFF. The CDR3 DNA reads TGTGCCAGCAGCTCAAACGGGGTCACTGAAGCTTTCTTT. Together with reference TRBV7-9 and TRBJ1-1, the CDR3 gives the full variable domain: DTGVSQNPRHKITKRGQNVTFRCDPISEHNRLYWYRQTLGQGPEFLTYFQNEAQLEKSRLLSDRFSAERPKGSFSTLEIQRTEQGDSAMYLCASSSNGVTEAFFGQGTRLTVV.

The chain links TRBV2 to TRBJ1-4; tentative D call: TRBD1 (6 bases). CDR1 is SNHLY and CDR2 is FYNNEI in the germline V gene. Trimming took off 4 bases at V and 1 base at J, with 13 bases between the two ends. The length of the CDR3 is 16 residues. The DNA of the CDR3 is TGTGCCAGCAGTGGAAACACAGGGATAACTAATGAAAAACTGTTTTTT. Translation: CASSGNTGITNEKLFF. The full variable domain, completed using reference TRBV2 and TRBJ1-4, is EPEVTQTPSHQVTQMGQEVILRCVPISNHLYFYWYRQILGQKVEFLVSFYNNEISEKSEIFDDQFSVERPDGSNFTLKIRSTKLEDSAMYFCASSGNTGITNEKLFFGSGTQLSVL.

J is TRBJ2-2 and V is TRBV28; 11 positions agree with TRBD1. The CDR3 consists of 16 residues. V trimming: 5 bases; J trimming: 3 bases; junction bases outside the gene matches: 5. Germline loops: CDR1 MDHEN, CDR2 SYDVKM. In DNA, the CDR3 is TGTGCCAGCAGTCTGGGACAGGGGGTATACACCGGGGAGCTGTTTTTT. This gives the protein CASSLGQGVYTGELFF.

The chain uses TRBV28 and TRBJ1-2, with 7 bases aligning to TRBD1. This CDR3 is built from 13 residues. The germline CDR1 and CDR2 sequences are MDHEN and SYDVKM. J was trimmed by 4 bases and V by 10 bases; bases with no gene match: 9. CDR3 nucleotide sequence: TGTGCCACCAGAGGAGGGGGCGGCTATGGCTACACCTTC. Its protein product is CATRGGGGYGYTF.

In this sample, this clone turned up once. The chain joins TRBV19 to TRBJ2-5; 7 bases map to TRBD1. Unmatched junction bases numbered 3, after V lost 3 bases and J lost 2 bases. This CDR3 is built from 14 residues. Germline CDR1 LNHDA, CDR2 SQIVND (reference sequence). The CDR3 DNA is TGTGCCAGTAGTATGAGGACAGGACAAGAGACCCAGTACTTC. Its protein is CASSMRTGQETQYF.

V is TRBV7-9 and J is TRBJ2-1; a possible D gene is TRBD1 (5 bases). Trimming stripped 2 bases from V and 10 bases from J, with 6 bases between. The germline V gene has CDR1 SEHNR and CDR2 FQNEAQ (reference sequence). The CDR3 runs to 11 residues. CDR3 nucleotides: TGTGCCAGCAGCTTACAGGGAGAGCAGTTCTTC. The encoded protein is CASSLQGEQFF.

The chain is built from TRBV5-5 and TRBJ1-1, with D possibly matching TRBD1 (5 bases). V was cut by 1 base and J by 7 bases, with 11 bases left in between. This CDR3 is built from 13 residues. Germline loops: CDR1 SGHKS, CDR2 YYEKEE (reference sequence). For the CDR3, the DNA is TGTGCCAGCAGCTTGTTACGGGGGGATGAAGCTTTCTTT. Translating gives CASSLLRGDEAFF.

This clone showed up just once. The J gene is TRBJ1-5, the V gene TRBV12-2; the table assigns TRBD1, which was not confirmed against the DNA. TRBV12-2 is an annotated pseudogene. This CDR3 contains 17 residues. The CDR3 spells CASRIGQGANSNQPQHF. In DNA, the CDR3 is TGTGCAAGTCGCATCGGACAGGGGGCGAATAGCAATCAGCCCCAGCATTTT.

The chain has TRBV19 and TRBJ1-1, with a possible D match to TRBD1 (5 bases). Per germline, CDR1 LNHDA and CDR2 SQIVND (reference sequence). Trimming removed 5 bases from V and 1 base from J, with 8 bases in between. This CDR3 comprises 13 residues. In DNA, the CDR3 is TGTGCCAGTAGTTTGACAGAGAACACTGAAGCTTTCTTT. Protein sequence: CASSLTENTEAFF.

The V gene is TRBV5-6, the J gene TRBJ1-5, with D unresolved. The CDR3 covers 15 residues. Germline loops: CDR1 SGHDT, CDR2 YYEEEE. V was cut by 1 base and J by 5 bases, with 13 bases left in between. The CDR3 sequence: CASSLSGRLDQPQHF. CDR3 nucleotides: TGTGCCAGCAGCTTGAGCGGACGTTTGGATCAGCCCCAGCATTTT.

With regard to this clone: A junction boundary mismatches the germline segment, possibly from a read error. The CDR3 DNA reads TGTGCCAGCAGCGAAGCGGGGGAATATAGCAATCAGCCCCAGAATTTT. Amino acids: CASSEAGEYSNQPQNF. This sequence joins TRBV5-6 and TRBJ1-5; TRBD1 might be the D (5 bases). The CDR3 loop spans 16 amino acids. CDR1 and CDR2 from the germline V gene are SGHDT and YYEEEE.

This clone has just a few counts. The rearrangement joins TRBV5-6 to TRBJ2-6, with D possibly matching TRBD1 (6 bases). CDR3 size: 16 residues. Germline V gene lookup returns CDR1 SGHDT and CDR2 YYEEEE. Trimming took 2 bases from V and 0 from J, leaving 9 bases between them. CDR3 protein: CASSFLQGSGANVLTF. The CDR3, as DNA: TGTGCCAGCAGCTTCTTACAGGGCTCTGGGGCCAACGTCCTGACTTTC. Based on the CDR3 plus reference TRBV5-6 and TRBJ2-6, the full variable domain is DAGVTQSPTHLIKTRGQQVTLRCSPKSGHDTVSWYQQALGQGPQFIFQYYEEEERQRGNFPDRFSGHQFPNYSSELNVNALLLGDSALYLCASSFLQGSGANVLTFGAGSRLTVL.